One T cell receptor beta chain is described in this entry. Its antigen is currently unknown. The data belong to a study of blood T cells in healthy people across ages. The study's findings and limits: With unsorted PBMCs, a conclusive comparison of naive versus antigen-experienced cells was not possible.

The total RNA that was extracted per sample amounted to at least 5.5 micrograms. The CDR3 is 13 amino acids. CDR1 and CDR2 from the germline V gene are SGHTA and FQGNSA. After removal of 5 bases from V and 11 bases from J, the junction contained 11 bases not matched to a gene. Together with a sample-barcoded 5' primer, a J-beta primer mix was included in a second PCR lasting about 6 to 11 cycles. Every cDNA molecule bore a tag from a template-switch adaptor containing 12 random nucleotides. Every sample gave at least 2.5 million paired-end reads containing CDR3. MiXCR, applied by TCRdb to the 5' RACE reads, yields one record per CDR3 protein. This repertoire shows about 680,000 distinct CDR3 sequences, around 45% found once; its top ten account for under 35%.

Material: blood. The source of this sequence is a woman in her fifties or sixties in good health. J is TRBJ2-5 and V is TRBV7-2, with 7 positions matching TRBD2. The CDR3 DNA reads TGTGCCAGCAGCCAGGGAGGGCCTGGAGAGCAGTACTTC. This translates into CASSQGGPGEQYF.